A selection of T cell receptor beta chains follows, all from one sample in a study of pediatric ulcerative colitis. Using immunoSEQ multiplex PCR, the repertoire was profiled, and TCRdb retains in-frame clones only, with some absent. Of 55,000 to 65,000 clones in the sample, 77% were seen once. Sequenced input: blood. Receptors were obtained from a boy younger than 18 with moderate ulcerative colitis. CDR3s include the opening cysteine and the closing phenylalanine or tryptophan. The order of the fields is V gene, D gene, J gene, clone size, CDR3 protein, CDR3 DNA. D genes are given only for firm matches. Clone size is shown for a subset of rows, as once, few, many or a class of expanded clone.

>TRBV5-1|.|TRBJ2-3|.
CASSRTEVDRISTTDTQYF
TGCGCCAGCAGCCGGACTGAGGTGGACCGCATCTCAACCACAGATACGCAGTATTTT
>TRBV4-2|.|TRBJ1-5|.
CASSHDNQPQHF
TGTGCCAGCAGCCACGATAATCAGCCCCAGCATTTT
>TRBV9|.|TRBJ2-1|.
CASSERDYNEQFF
TGTGCCAGCAGCGAGAGGGATTACAATGAGCAGTTCTTC
>TRBV6-1|TRBD1|TRBJ2-1|.
CASSETGTGPYNEQFF
TGTGCCAGCAGTGAAACGGGGACAGGGCCTTACAATGAGCAGTTCTTC
>TRBV5-4|.|TRBJ2-3|.
CASSFIDTQYF
TGTGCCAGCAGCTTTATTGATACGCAGTATTTT
>TRBV7-9|.|TRBJ2-7|few
CASSLVLEQYF
TGTGCCAGCAGCTTAGTTCTCGAGCAGTACTTC
>TRBV10-2|.|TRBJ1-5|.
CASSQRGNNQPQHF
TGCGCCAGCAGCCAGAGGGGGAACAATCAGCCCCAGCATTTT
>TRBV7-7|.|TRBJ1-1|.
CASSPEAGDLAEAFF
TGTGCCAGCAGCCCTGAGGCGGGTGATTTGGCTGAAGCTTTCTTT
>TRBV6-5|TRBD1|TRBJ2-1|.
CASSKRQGPFYEQFF
TGTGCCAGCAGTAAAAGACAGGGACCTTTCTATGAGCAGTTCTTC
>TRBV6-1|.|TRBJ1-2|.
CASLRTAGLDYGYTF
TGTGCCAGCTTGCGGACAGCCGGTCTAGACTATGGCTACACCTTC
>TRBV5-4|TRBD1|TRBJ2-7|.
CASSASGQGYEQYF
TGTGCCAGCAGCGCCTCGGGACAGGGGTACGAGCAGTACTTC
>TRBV28|.|TRBJ2-7|.
CASSLQGGSYEQYF
TGTGCCAGCAGTCTGCAGGGAGGATCCTACGAGCAGTACTTC
>TRBV7-9|.|TRBJ1-1|once
CASSFIPGHILSEAFF
TGTGCCAGCAGCTTCATCCCGGGACATATACTCTCTGAAGCTTTCTTT
>TRBV19|TRBD1|TRBJ1-1|few
CASRDRGKIAFF
TGTGCCAGTAGGGACAGGGGTAAGATAGCTTTCTTT
>TRBV30|.|TRBJ2-7|.
CAWSGLSTYEQYF
TGTGCCTGGAGTGGGCTGTCAACCTACGAGCAGTACTTC
>TRBV5-4|TRBD1|TRBJ1-4|.
CASSLYSGTEVEKLFF
TGTGCCAGCAGCTTATACTCCGGGACAGAGGTTGAAAAACTGTTTTTT
>TRBV6-5|.|TRBJ2-7|.
CASSATGRGYEQYF
TGTGCCAGCAGTGCGACCGGGCGGGGCTACGAGCAGTACTTC
>TRBV6-5|TRBD1|TRBJ2-7|.
CASSLTGEYAEQYF
TGTGCCAGCAGCCTTACAGGGGAATACGCCGAGCAGTACTTC
>TRBV11-2|.|TRBJ2-7|.
CASSLGGGREQYF
TGTGCCAGCAGCTTAGGCGGAGGGCGGGAGCAGTACTTC
>TRBV5-1|TRBD2|TRBJ2-1|.
CASSLIPGTSGSLGEQFF
TGCGCCAGCAGCTTGATCCCCGGGACTAGCGGGAGTCTTGGGGAGCAGTTCTTC
>TRBV14|.|TRBJ1-2|.
CASSQGTLYFLGYTF
TGTGCCAGCAGCCAAGGGACCCTTTATTTTCTGGGCTACACCTTC
>TRBV6-1|TRBD1|TRBJ2-3|.
CASSGEGGLADTQYF
TGTGCCAGCAGTGGTGAAGGGGGCCTTGCAGATACGCAGTATTTT
>TRBV4-1|TRBD1|TRBJ1-2|.
CASSQGRQGFYGYTF
TGCGCCAGCAGCCAAGGCCGACAGGGGTTCTATGGCTACACCTTC
>TRBV18|.|TRBJ1-1|few
CASSPKGGEGAFF
TGTGCCAGCTCACCGAAGGGAGGGGAGGGTGCTTTCTTT
>TRBV15|TRBD1|TRBJ1-4|.
CATSRGGSQGAANEKLFF
TGTGCCACCAGCAGAGGGGGCTCCCAGGGGGCAGCTAATGAAAAACTGTTTTTT
>TRBV5-6|.|TRBJ1-1|few
CASSLSGEAFF
TGTGCCAGCAGCTTATCGGGGGAAGCTTTCTTT
>TRBV6-5|.|TRBJ1-4|few
CASSYSAGNEKLFF
TGTGCCAGCAGTTACTCGGCAGGGAATGAAAAACTGTTTTTT
>TRBV14|TRBD1|TRBJ2-3|once
CASSLDRGLGDTQYF
TGTGCCAGCAGCCTAGACAGGGGGCTGGGAGATACGCAGTATTTT
>TRBV13|.|TRBJ2-6|.
CASSPRRGANVLTF
TGTGCCAGCAGCCCCAGGCGGGGGGCCAACGTCCTGACTTTC
>TRBV2|TRBD1|TRBJ1-5|.
CASSEDAGGHQPQHF
TGTGCCAGCAGTGAGGACGCAGGGGGTCATCAGCCCCAGCATTTT
>TRBV2|TRBD1|TRBJ1-2|.
CASSGGTDRGYGYTF
TGTGCCAGCAGTGGAGGGACCGACAGGGGCTATGGCTACACCTTC
>TRBV19|.|TRBJ1-1|few
CASRNRVRNTEAFF
TGTGCCTCGCGAAACCGAGTAAGGAACACTGAAGCTTTCTTT
>TRBV6-5|.|TRBJ1-2|.
CASRYPGQDYGYTF
TGTGCCAGCAGATACCCGGGGCAGGACTATGGCTACACCTTC
>TRBV19|TRBD2|TRBJ2-7|.
CASSPGLAEAYEQYF
TGTGCCAGTAGCCCAGGACTAGCGGAAGCCTACGAGCAGTACTTC
>TRBV7-9|.|TRBJ1-4|.
CASSSTEPSTNEKLFF
TGTGCCAGCAGCTCCACGGAACCTTCAACTAATGAAAAACTGTTTTTT
>TRBV6-1|TRBD1|TRBJ1-1|.
CASSEVAGGVPTEAFF
TGTGCCAGCAGTGAAGTCGCAGGGGGCGTCCCTACTGAAGCTTTCTTT
>TRBV28|.|TRBJ2-7|.
CASSLPEIYYEQYF
TGTGCCAGCAGCCTACCGGAGATATATTACGAGCAGTACTTC
>TRBV19|.|TRBJ1-2|.
CASSQQRFYGYTF
TGTGCCAGTAGTCAACAGCGTTTCTATGGCTACACCTTC
>TRBV7-6|.|TRBJ1-5|.
CASSFLGQPQHF
TGTGCCAGCAGCTTTCTAGGTCAGCCCCAGCATTTT
>TRBV25-1|.|TRBJ2-7|few
CASSAPHEQYF
TGTGCCAGCAGTGCCCCGCACGAGCAGTACTTC
>TRBV28|.|TRBJ1-6|.
CASIRRGDYNSPLHF
TGTGCCAGCATCAGACGTGGGGATTATAATTCACCCCTCCACTTT
>TRBV4-3|TRBD2|TRBJ2-2|.
CASSQDLTSGNTGELFF
TGCGCCAGCAGCCAAGATCTGACTAGCGGGAACACCGGGGAGCTGTTTTTT
>TRBV7-8|.|TRBJ2-2|.
CASSMTPNTGELFF
TGTGCCAGCAGCATGACACCGAACACCGGGGAGCTGTTTTTT
>TRBV5-6|TRBD1|TRBJ1-2|.
CASSPRTGFRNGYTF
TGTGCCAGCAGCCCTAGGACAGGGTTCCGCAATGGCTACACCTTC
>TRBV7-3|TRBD2|TRBJ2-1|.
CASSLGGGRGEQFF
TGTGCCAGCAGCTTAGGCGGGGGACGCGGTGAGCAGTTCTTC
>TRBV6-5|.|TRBJ1-6|.
CASSYSGFTLHF
TGTGCCAGCAGTTATTCAGGCTTCACCCTCCACTTT
>TRBV6-5|.|TRBJ1-2|.
CASSYSGGRHGYTF
TGTGCCAGCAGTTACTCGGGGGGGAGGCATGGCTACACCTTC
>TRBV2|.|TRBJ1-1|.
CASSEEGTNTEAFF
TGTGCCAGCAGTGAAGAAGGTACGAACACTGAAGCTTTCTTT
>TRBV9|.|TRBJ2-7|.
CASSVEGEARGPEQYF
TGTGCCAGCAGCGTAGAAGGGGAGGCCAGGGGCCCCGAGCAGTACTTC
>TRBV25-1|.|TRBJ2-3|few
CASSGQGSTDTQYF
TGTGCCAGCAGTGGGCAGGGCAGCACAGATACGCAGTATTTT
>TRBV19|.|TRBJ1-5|few
CASSPQGTGQPQHF
TGTGCCAGTAGTCCCCAGGGTACGGGGCAGCCCCAGCATTTT
>TRBV4-1|.|TRBJ2-5|.
CASSHPMAPQYF
TGCGCCAGCAGCCATCCCATGGCCCCCCAATACTTC
>TRBV7-7|.|TRBJ1-4|.
CASSASWGAGEKLFF
TGTGCCAGCAGCGCTAGTTGGGGGGCTGGAGAAAAACTGTTTTTT
>TRBV7-9|TRBD1|TRBJ1-2|.
CASSLPLDRAYGYTF
TGTGCCAGCAGCTTACCCCTGGACAGGGCCTATGGCTACACCTTC
>TRBV6-5|.|TRBJ1-1|few
CASSSDKNTEAFF
TGTGCCAGCAGTAGCGACAAGAACACTGAAGCTTTCTTT
>TRBV11-3|.|TRBJ2-1|.
CASSLTRGVGNEQFF
TGTGCCAGCAGCTTAACTCGAGGAGTCGGCAATGAGCAGTTCTTC
>TRBV7-9|.|TRBJ2-7|few
CASNLLGHSEQYF
TGTGCCAGCAACCTACTGGGGCACTCTGAGCAGTACTTC
>TRBV2|.|TRBJ2-3|.
CASSEAPGTDTQYF
TGTGCCAGCAGTGAGGCCCCAGGCACAGATACGCAGTATTTT